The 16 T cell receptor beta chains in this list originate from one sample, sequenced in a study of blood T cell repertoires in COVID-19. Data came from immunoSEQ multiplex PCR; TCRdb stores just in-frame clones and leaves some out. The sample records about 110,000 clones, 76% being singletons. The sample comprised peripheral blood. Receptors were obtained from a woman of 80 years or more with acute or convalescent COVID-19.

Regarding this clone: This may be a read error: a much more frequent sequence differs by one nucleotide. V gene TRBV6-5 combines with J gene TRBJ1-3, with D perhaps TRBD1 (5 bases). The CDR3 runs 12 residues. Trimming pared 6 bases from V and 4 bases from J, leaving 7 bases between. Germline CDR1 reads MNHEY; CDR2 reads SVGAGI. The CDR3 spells CASSHRGNTIYF. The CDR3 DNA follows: TGTGCCAGCAGCCACAGGGGAAACACCATATATTTT.

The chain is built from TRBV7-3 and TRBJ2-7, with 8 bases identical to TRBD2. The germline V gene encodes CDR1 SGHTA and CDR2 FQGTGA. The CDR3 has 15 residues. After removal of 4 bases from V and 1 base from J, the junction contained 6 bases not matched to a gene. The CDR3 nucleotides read TGTGCCAGCAGCTCCGCCCCGGGGGGGTCCTACGAGCAGTACTTC. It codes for CASSSAPGGSYEQYF.

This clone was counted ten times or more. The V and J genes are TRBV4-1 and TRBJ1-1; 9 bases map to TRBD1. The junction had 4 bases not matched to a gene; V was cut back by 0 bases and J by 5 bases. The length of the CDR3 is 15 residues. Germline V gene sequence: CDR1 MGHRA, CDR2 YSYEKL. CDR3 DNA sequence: TGCGCCAGCAGCCAAGACGGACAGGGGCGAACTGAAGCTTTCTTT. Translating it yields CASSQDGQGRTEAFF.

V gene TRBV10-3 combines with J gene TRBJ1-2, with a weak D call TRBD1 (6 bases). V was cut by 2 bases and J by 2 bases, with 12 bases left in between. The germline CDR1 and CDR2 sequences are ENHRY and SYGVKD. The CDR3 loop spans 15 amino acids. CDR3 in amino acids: CAISETDSPNYGYTF. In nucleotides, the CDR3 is TGTGCCATCAGTGAGACGGACAGTCCCAACTATGGCTACACCTTC.

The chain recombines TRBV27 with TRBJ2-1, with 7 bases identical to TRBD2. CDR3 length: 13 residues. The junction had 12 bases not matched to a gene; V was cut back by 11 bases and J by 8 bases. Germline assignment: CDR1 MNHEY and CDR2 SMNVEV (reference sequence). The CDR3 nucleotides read TGTGCCTCTAATCGGAGGGGAGGGTATGAGCAGTTCTTC. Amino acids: CASNRRGGYEQFF.

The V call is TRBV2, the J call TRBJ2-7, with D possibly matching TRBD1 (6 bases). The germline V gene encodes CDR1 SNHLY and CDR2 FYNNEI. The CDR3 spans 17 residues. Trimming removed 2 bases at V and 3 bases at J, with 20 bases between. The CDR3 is CASSEQPQGFRGYEQYF. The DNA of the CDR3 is TGTGCCAGCAGTGAACAGCCTCAGGGGTTCAGGGGCTACGAGCAGTACTTC.

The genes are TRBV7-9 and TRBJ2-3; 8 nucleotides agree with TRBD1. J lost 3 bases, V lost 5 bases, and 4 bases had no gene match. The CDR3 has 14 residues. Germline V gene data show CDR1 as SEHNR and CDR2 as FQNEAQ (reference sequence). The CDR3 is CASSARQGTDTQYF. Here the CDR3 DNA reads TGTGCCAGCAGCGCCCGACAGGGGACAGATACGCAGTATTTT.

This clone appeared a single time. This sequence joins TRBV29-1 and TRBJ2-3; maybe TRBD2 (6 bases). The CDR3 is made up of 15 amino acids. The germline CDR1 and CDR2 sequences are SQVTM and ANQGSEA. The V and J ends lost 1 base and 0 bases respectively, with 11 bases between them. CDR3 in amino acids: CSVEGGDSSTDTQYF. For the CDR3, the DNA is TGCAGCGTTGAAGGCGGGGACTCTAGCACAGATACGCAGTATTTT.

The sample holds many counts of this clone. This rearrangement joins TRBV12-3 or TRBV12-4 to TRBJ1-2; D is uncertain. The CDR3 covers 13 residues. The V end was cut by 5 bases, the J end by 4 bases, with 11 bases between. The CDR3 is CASSVAGSYGYTF. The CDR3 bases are TGTGCCAGCAGTGTCGCCGGGAGCTATGGCTACACCTTC.

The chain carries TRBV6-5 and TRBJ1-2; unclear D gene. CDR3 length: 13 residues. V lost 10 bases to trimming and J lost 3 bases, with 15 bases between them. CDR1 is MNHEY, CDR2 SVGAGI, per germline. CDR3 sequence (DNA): TGTGCCACCACGCCCAAAGAGGACTATGGCTACACCTTC. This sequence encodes CATTPKEDYGYTF.

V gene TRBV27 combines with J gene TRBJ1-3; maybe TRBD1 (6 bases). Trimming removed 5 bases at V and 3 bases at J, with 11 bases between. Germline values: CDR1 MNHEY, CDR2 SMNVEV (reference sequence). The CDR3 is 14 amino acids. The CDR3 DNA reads TGTGCCAGCAGTCCAGGGGTACGTGGAAACACCATATATTTT. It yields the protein CASSPGVRGNTIYF.

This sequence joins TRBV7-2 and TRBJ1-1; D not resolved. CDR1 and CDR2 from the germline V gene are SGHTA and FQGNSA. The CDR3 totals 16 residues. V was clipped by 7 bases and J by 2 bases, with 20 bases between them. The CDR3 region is CASMRRANIANTEAFF. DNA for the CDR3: TGTGCCAGCATGAGGAGAGCTAATATTGCAAACACTGAAGCTTTCTTT.

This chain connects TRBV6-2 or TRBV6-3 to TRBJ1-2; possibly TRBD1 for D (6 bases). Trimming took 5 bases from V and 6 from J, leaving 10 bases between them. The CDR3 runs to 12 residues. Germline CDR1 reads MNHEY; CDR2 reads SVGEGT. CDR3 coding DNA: TGTGCCAGCAGTAACAGGGTTCATGGCTACACCTTC. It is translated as CASSNRVHGYTF.

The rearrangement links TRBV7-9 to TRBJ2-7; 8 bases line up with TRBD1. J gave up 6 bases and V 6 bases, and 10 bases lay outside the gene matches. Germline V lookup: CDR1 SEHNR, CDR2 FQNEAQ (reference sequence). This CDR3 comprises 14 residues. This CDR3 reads CASSSPDRGSEQYF. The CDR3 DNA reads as TGTGCCAGCAGTAGTCCCGACAGGGGATCCGAGCAGTACTTC.

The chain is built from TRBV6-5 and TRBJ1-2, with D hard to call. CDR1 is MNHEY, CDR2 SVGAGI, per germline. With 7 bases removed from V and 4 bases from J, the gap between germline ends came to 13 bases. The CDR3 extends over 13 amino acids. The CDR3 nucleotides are TGTGCCAGCACACCTATGAGCTCCTATGGCTACACCTTC. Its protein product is CASTPMSSYGYTF.

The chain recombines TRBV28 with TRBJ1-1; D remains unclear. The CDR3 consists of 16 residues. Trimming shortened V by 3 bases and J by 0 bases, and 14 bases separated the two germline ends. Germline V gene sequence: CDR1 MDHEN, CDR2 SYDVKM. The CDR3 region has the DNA TGTGCCAGCAGTTTTGGGCAGACGATCATGAACACTGAAGCTTTCTTT. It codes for CASSFGQTIMNTEAFF.